This T cell receptor beta chain was obtained from a study of radiation and T cells in renal cell carcinoma (dated by TCRdb to about 2020). With respect to the entire study: The samples were drawn from a clinical trial, where primary renal cell carcinomas were treated with 15 Gy of stereotactic body radiation therapy and then removed by nephrectomy 4 weeks afterward. A total of some 51 samples underwent TCR beta sequencing, made up of 25 or so tumors and around 27 peripheral blood samples. Across all 50 or so samples, 4,016,671 unique CDR3 nucleotide sequences, encoding 2.5 million to 3 million unique CDR3 amino acid sequences, were identified. The study at large found these results: An increase in top tumor clonotypes in blood was observed from baseline to 2 weeks post-radiation, followed by contraction by 4 weeks, which was taken to suggest transient expansion of tumor-resident clones. Blood repertoire dynamics were not followed beyond 4 weeks after treatment. Because no pretreatment tumor biopsies were available, whether clonotypes were present in the tumor at baseline could not be determined. Effects of radiation dose or scheduling on the TCR repertoire could not be addressed with the single-armed trial design.

As for this clone: Its antigen remains unidentified. It has no much larger one-base neighbor in the sample; base qualities were not kept.

TCR beta libraries were generated from genomic DNA with the immunoSEQ kit, following the manufacturer's recommendations. To prepare the libraries, a first multiplex PCR with proprietary primers was run, followed by a second PCR that added unique barcodes, and a bead cleanup was done after each round. Each sample batch included a kit-provided positive control reaction and a negative control reaction. The final libraries underwent checking on an Agilent 4200 TapeStation D1000 ScreenTape, volumetric pooling, and quantification by qPCR. Sequencing was performed on an Illumina NextSeq500 with a MidOutput 150-cycle cartridge, and 156 Read1 and 15 Index1 cycles were run with kit custom primers. The pooled library was loaded at around 1.1 pM, and roughly 20% PhiX control was spiked in. The paper's data handling went like this. Vendor-processed data were analyzed in R, and a clonotype was defined as all T cells sharing the same CDR3 nucleotide sequence. For clone abundance analyses, frequencies were normalized to the 10,000 most abundant clones in each sample. Public T cell clones, averaging fewer than five per sample, were removed before analysis. Tumor-enriched and baseline blood-enriched clonotypes were defined by at least a 32-fold difference in abundance between compartments. Clonotypes expanded or contracted between blood time points were identified with a beta-binomial differential abundance model. The Baroni-Urbani and Buser coefficient was used to measure tumor-blood repertoire similarity, and groups were compared with two-tailed Wilcoxon tests in R. Here the immuneACCESS table is served through TCRdb, limited to in-frame sequences with V and J called. Missing clones are a known gap in these copies; in checked studies unresolved V genes cover under half, and the rest lacks a known reason. D and trimming were read from the DNA, whereas the V and J calls and clone size are those reported in that table. The sample data list over 85,000 clones, and under 90% of these were observed just once. Approximately 6.4% of the sample belongs to the ten largest clones.

The CDR3 measures 16 amino acids from cysteine to phenylalanine. Just CDR3 DNA is preserved here, 48 bases in frame from base 1. The germline V gene encodes CDR1 KGHSH and CDR2 LQKENI. V sheds 1 base and J sheds 0 bases, leaving 7 bases between their ends. What the time point label conveys for this sample: baseline pretreatment blood. The sample's treatment or condition label is to be understood as: 15 Gy SBRT to primary tumor, nephrectomy 4 weeks later. To track tumor-enriched clonotypes, serial peripheral blood was sampled from radiation-treated patients at baseline and at 2 weeks and 4 weeks after SBRT. Every patient's renal cell carcinoma showed clear cell pathology. The QIAamp DNA Blood Mini Kit (Qiagen) was used to prepare genomic DNA for TCR sequencing. Samples were included in the analyses only if all quality control checks were passed.

Sequencing used blood, obtained from a patient whose treatment included radiotherapy and nephrectomy. The rearranged segments are TRBV18 and TRBJ2-6, and perhaps TRBD2 as D gene, on 5 matching bases. This TCR derives from a man aged 55-75 years with renal cell carcinoma. The CDR3: CASSPLRGSGANVLTF. The nucleotide sequence is given as TGTGCCAGCTCACCACTTCGGGGCTCTGGGGCCAACGTCCTGACTTTC.